This is a list of T cell receptor beta chains from one sample in a study of blood T cell repertoires in COVID-19. Profiled with immunoSEQ multiplex PCR; TCRdb holds only in-frame clones, not every one. Of fewer than 250,000 clones listed, 88% are singletons. The sequenced sample consisted of peripheral blood. These receptors all stem from a man in his 70s with acute or convalescent COVID-19. Each CDR3 is given with its conserved first and last residue. Rows may omit the clone size; those that give it use once, few, many or a size class.

TRBJ1-2,.,TRBV9,CASSVTDRGVNGYTF
TRBJ2-1,.,TRBV7-9,CASSVGTSGTNEQFF
TRBJ2-3,few,TRBV2,CASSERSGGTDTQYF
TRBJ1-2,.,TRBV2,CASGTGSGYTF
TRBJ1-2,.,TRBV12-3/TRBV12-4,CASSFDRALGYTF
TRBJ1-3,.,TRBV7-6,CASSLEHKGGSGNTIYF
TRBJ1-4,.,TRBV4-3,CASSRGRRVGEKLFF
TRBJ2-1,.,TRBV10-3,CAISGDGGIYNEQFF
TRBJ1-4,.,TRBV5-1,CASSFGTGGNEKLFF
TRBJ1-5,.,TRBV10-3,CATGQAENQPQHF
TRBJ2-7,.,TRBV4-2,CASSQDIAGGYEQYF
TRBJ1-1,.,TRBV2,CASGGGLTGFRMNTEAFF
TRBJ2-1,.,TRBV9,CASSVGQGGNEQFF
TRBJ2-1,few,TRBV14,CASSQQRGPVNEQFF